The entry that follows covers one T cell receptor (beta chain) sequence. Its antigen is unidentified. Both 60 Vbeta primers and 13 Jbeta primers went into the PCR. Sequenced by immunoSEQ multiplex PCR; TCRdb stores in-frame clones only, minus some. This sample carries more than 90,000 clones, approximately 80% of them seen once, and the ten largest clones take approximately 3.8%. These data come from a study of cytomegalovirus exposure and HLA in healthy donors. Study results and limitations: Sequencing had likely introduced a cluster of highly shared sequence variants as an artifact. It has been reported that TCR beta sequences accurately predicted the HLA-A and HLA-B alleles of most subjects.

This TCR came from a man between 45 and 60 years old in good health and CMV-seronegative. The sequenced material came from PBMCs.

DNA for the CDR3: TGTGCCAGCAGCCGGGGGACGGGGGACGAGCAGTACTTC. Residues: CASSRGTGDEQYF. J is TRBJ2-7 and V is TRBV7-3; TRBD2 is a possible D gene (6 bases). The V end lost 5 bases, the J end lost 5 bases, and 13 bases lay between the germline ends. Germline lookup yields CDR1 SGHTA and CDR2 FQGTGA. This CDR3 region has 13 residues.